The present T cell receptor (beta chain) was sequenced within a study of shared clonotypes between healthy human individuals. Study-level findings and limits: Relative to their counterparts shared across all four donors, non-shared clonotypes exhibited diminished generation probabilities. Blood alone was sampled, and tissue repertoires likely differ.

The table came from immunoSEQ multiplex PCR; TCRdb's copy has only in-frame clones and leaves some out. Among 2 million to 2.5 million clones, under 95% were seen once, and the ten largest hold 0.35% to 0.45%. Germline values: CDR1 SGHVS, CDR2 FQNEAQ. V lost 4 bases and J 6 bases, leaving 12 bases between the germline ends. This CDR3 has 13 residues. Details on this clone: Its antigen is not identified.

From CD4+ cells came CD45RA+ naive and CD45RA-negative memory subsets. The rearrangement links TRBV7-8 to TRBJ1-2; tentatively, D is TRBD1 (5 bases). The receptor's source is a man younger than 35 in good health. Some clones in this sample may be carry-over from other donors' samples. The source material was naive CD4+ T cells from PBMCs. Specified subset: CD45RA+ positively selected. The CDR3 loop is CASSSGPGDGYTF. CDR3 coding DNA: TGTGCCAGCAGCTCCGGGCCGGGGGATGGCTACACCTTC.